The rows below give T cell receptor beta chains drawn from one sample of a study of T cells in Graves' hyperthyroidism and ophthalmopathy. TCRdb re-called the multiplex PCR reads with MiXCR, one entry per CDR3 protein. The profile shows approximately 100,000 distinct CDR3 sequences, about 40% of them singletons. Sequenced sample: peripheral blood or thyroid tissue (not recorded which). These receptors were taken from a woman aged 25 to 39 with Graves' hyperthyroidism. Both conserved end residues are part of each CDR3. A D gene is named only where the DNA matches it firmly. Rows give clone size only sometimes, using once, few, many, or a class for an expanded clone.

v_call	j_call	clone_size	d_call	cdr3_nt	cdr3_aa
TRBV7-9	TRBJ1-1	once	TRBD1	TGTGCCAGCGGTCCACAGGGGGGTGGCACTGAAGCTTTCTTT	CASGPQGGGTEAFF
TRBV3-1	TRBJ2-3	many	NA	TGTGCCAGCAGCCACGGACGAGGACGGACGCAGTATTTT	CASSHGRGRTQYF
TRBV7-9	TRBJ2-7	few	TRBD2	TGTGCCAGCAGCCACCCTAGCGGGGGATTTACCTACGAGCAGTACTTC	CASSHPSGGFTYEQYF
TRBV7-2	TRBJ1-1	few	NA	TGTGCCAGCAGCTTAGTAAGTTTAGGGTCGATCACTGAAGCTTTCTTT	CASSLVSLGSITEAFF
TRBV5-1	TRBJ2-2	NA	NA	TGCGCCAGCAGCGCCGGGACTTACAACACCGGGGAGCTGTTTTTT	CASSAGTYNTGELFF
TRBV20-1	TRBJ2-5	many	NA	TGCAGTGCTAGAGGCCTAATAGGAGAGACCCAGTACTTC	CSARGLIGETQYF
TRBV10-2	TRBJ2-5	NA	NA	TGCGCCAGCAGTGAGACTAGCACTGACAGGAAAACCCAGTACTTC	CASSETSTDRKTQYF
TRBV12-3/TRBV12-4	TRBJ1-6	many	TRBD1	TGTGCCAGCAGTGAGGAGAGGGGGCGCTCCCGGAATTCACCCCTCCACTTT	CASSEERGRSRNSPLHF
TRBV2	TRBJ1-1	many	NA	TGTGCCAGCAGTGAAACAGGGCCTGAAGCTTTCTTT	CASSETGPEAFF
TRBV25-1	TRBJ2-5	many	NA	TGTGCCAGCAGTGCTTTAGCGGAGCAAGAGACCCAGTACTTC	CASSALAEQETQYF
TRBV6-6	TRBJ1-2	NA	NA	TGTGCCATCGGTGAGGAGGTGGCACAGCACTGTGGCTACACCTTC	CAIGEEVAQHCGYTF
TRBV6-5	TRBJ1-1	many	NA	TGTGCCAGCAGGGGAAGAACTGAAGCTTTCTTT	CASRGRTEAFF
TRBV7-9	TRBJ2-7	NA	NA	TGTGCCAGCAGCTTAGGTACGGCGTCCTACGAGCAGTACTTC	CASSLGTASYEQYF
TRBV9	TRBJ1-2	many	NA	TGTGCCAGCAGCTCCGCCCGAGGCTACACCTTC	CASSSARGYTF
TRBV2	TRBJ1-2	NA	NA	TGTGCCAGCAGTGAATCTCCGGGACATAGCTACACCTTC	CASSESPGHSYTF
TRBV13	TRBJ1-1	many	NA	TGTGCCAGCAGCTTATCTAGCGGGGCTTTCTTT	CASSLSSGAFF
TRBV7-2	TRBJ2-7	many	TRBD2	TGTGCCAGCAGCCCCGGGACTAGCGGGTACGAGCAGTACTTC	CASSPGTSGYEQYF
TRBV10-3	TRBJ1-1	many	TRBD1	TGTGCCATCACCGGGACAGAGAACACTGAAGCTTTCTTT	CAITGTENTEAFF
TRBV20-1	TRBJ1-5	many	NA	TGCAGTGCTTCTCGGGGGCGCCGTAACAATCAGCCCCAGCATTTT	CSASRGRRNNQPQHF
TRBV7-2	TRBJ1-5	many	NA	TGTGCCAGCAGCTTAGTTGGCAGCTTAGGGGTATATAGCAATCAGCCCCAGCATTTT	CASSLVGSLGVYSNQPQHF
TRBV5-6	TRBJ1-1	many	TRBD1	TGTGCCAGCAGCTCACTTATCATTAGGGACAGCACTGAAGCTTTCTTT	CASSSLIIRDSTEAFF
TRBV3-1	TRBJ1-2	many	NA	TGTGCCAGCAGCCAAGCTGGTTCCGTCGGGAATGGCTATGGCTACACCTTC	CASSQAGSVGNGYGYTF
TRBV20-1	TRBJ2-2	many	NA	TGCAGTGCTAAACAGGGGAACACCGGGGAGCTGTTTTTT	CSAKQGNTGELFF
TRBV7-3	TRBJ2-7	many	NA	TGTGCCAGCAGCTCGAGACGGAGCCACGAGCAGTACTTC	CASSSRRSHEQYF
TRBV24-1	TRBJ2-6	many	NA	TGTGCCACCAGTGGCCGGGGCTCCCTCTCTGGGGCCAACGTCCTGACTTTC	CATSGRGSLSGANVLTF
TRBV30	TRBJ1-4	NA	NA	TGTGCCTGGAGTGGAGGACGGGGTGGTGAAAAACTGTTTTTT	CAWSGGRGGEKLFF
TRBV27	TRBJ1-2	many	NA	TGTGCCACGCTCAGGGGAGGGTATGGCTACACCTTC	CATLRGGYGYTF
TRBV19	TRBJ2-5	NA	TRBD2	TGTGCCAGAGGGACTAGCGGGAGGGACGGAGAGACCCAGTACTTC	CARGTSGRDGETQYF
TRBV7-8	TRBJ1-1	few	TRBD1	TGTGCCAGCAGTCCCGGTTGGACAGGGGGCAAAGCTTTCTTT	CASSPGWTGGKAFF
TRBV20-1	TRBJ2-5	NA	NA	TGCAGTGCTAGACTTCTGAGCAATCAGCCCCAGTACTTC	CSARLLSNQPQYF
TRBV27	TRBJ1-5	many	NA	TGTGCCAGCAGTTTACTCGGGCTGTACAATCAGCCCCAGCATTTT	CASSLLGLYNQPQHF
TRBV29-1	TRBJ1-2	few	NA	TGCAGCGTTGGACAGCAGTATGGCTACACCTTC	CSVGQQYGYTF
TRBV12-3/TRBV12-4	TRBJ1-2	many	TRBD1	TGTGCCAGCAGCCTCAGGGGGGGGAACTATGGCTACACCTTC	CASSLRGGNYGYTF
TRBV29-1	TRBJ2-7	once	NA	TGCAGCGTTGAAGATCAAACAGGCTACGAGCAGTACTTC	CSVEDQTGYEQYF
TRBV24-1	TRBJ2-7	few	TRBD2	TGTGCCACCAGTGATACTCTTAGCGGGAGGGTTCTCTCCTACGAGCCGTACTTC	CATSDTLSGRVLSYEPYF
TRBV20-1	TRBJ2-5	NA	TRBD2	TGCAGTGCTAGAGATCGACTAGCGGGAGGGCCCACAGAGACCCAGTACTTC	CSARDRLAGGPTETQYF
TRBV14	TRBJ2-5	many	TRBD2	TGTGCCAGCAGCCGTCTATGGAACGGGAGGGGAGAGACCCAGTACTTC	CASSRLWNGRGETQYF
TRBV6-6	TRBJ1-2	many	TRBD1	TGTGCCAGCAGTTACCCCCCCGGGACAGGGGGAGGCTACACCTTC	CASSYPPGTGGGYTF
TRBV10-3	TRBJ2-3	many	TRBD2	TGTGCCATCAGTGAGTCGTGGGAGGGCCGGAATACGCAGTATTTT	CAISESWEGRNTQYF
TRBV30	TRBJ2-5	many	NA	TGTGCCTGGAGTGATACCCCGTCCGGGGAGACCCAGTACTTC	CAWSDTPSGETQYF
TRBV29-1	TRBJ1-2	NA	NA	TGCAGCGTTGATCGGGACACCTTC	CSVDRDTF
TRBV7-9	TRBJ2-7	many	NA	TGTGCCAGCAGCTGGTGGGGCGAGGGGGCCTACGAGCAGTACTTC	CASSWWGEGAYEQYF
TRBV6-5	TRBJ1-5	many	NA	TGTGCCAGCAGTTACTCGGAAAGCAGCTATAGCAATCAGCCCCAGCATTTT	CASSYSESSYSNQPQHF
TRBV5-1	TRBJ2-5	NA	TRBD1	TGCGCCAGCAGACAGTTACAGGGGGCCCAAGAGACCCAGTACTTC	CASRQLQGAQETQYF
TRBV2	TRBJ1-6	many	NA	TGTGCCAGCAGTGAAGGCAACTCACCCCTCCACTTT	CASSEGNSPLHF
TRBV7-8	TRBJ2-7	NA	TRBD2	TGTGCCAGCAGTGAGCGGGAGGGCCTGGGCGAGCAGTACTTC	CASSEREGLGEQYF
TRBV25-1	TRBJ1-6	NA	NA	TGTGCCAGCAGTGCCGGACAACCCGGGGGGTCACCCCTCCACTTT	CASSAGQPGGSPLHF
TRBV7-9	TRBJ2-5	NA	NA	TGTGCCAGCAGCTTATGGGTTTGCGAGACCCAGTACTTC	CASSLWVCETQYF
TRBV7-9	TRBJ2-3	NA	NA	TGTGCCAGCAGCCCGTACTCTTGCGGGACGGATACGCAGTATTTT	CASSPYSCGTDTQYF
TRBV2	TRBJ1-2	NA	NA	TGTGCCAGCAGCCCTAGACAGGTACCTGGCAACACCTTC	CASSPRQVPGNTF
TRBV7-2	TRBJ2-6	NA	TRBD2	TGTGCCAGCAGCTTAAATCTAGCGGGAGTGGCAGGGGCCAACGTCCTGACTTTC	CASSLNLAGVAGANVLTF
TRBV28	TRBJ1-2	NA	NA	TGTGCCAGCAGTTTGAACAGAGACGGCTACACCTTC	CASSLNRDGYTF
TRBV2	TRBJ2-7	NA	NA	TGTGCCAGCAAGGCAGGGACCTACGAGCAGTACTTC	CASKAGTYEQYF
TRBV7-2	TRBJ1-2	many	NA	TGTGCCAGCAGCTTATTCAACTATGGCTACACCTTC	CASSLFNYGYTF
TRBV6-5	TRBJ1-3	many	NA	TGTGCCAGCAGTTGGGAGAGAAACACCATATATTTT	CASSWERNTIYF
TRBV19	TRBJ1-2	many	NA	TGTGCCAGTAGTATATTCGGACAGCCTACCTATGGCTACACCTTC	CASSIFGQPTYGYTF
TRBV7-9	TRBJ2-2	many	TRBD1	TGTGCCAGCAGACGACAGGGTAACACCGGGGAGCTGTTTTTT	CASRRQGNTGELFF
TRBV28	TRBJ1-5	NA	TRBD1	TGTGCCAGCAGTTTGGGACAGTATAGCAATCAGCCCCAGCATTTT	CASSLGQYSNQPQHF
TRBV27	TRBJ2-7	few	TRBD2	TGTGCCAGCAGTTTATCGTGGACTAGCTACGAGCAGTACTTC	CASSLSWTSYEQYF